Listed below are T cell receptor beta chains from one sample, sequenced in a study of blood T cell repertoires in COVID-19. Assay used: immunoSEQ multiplex PCR; TCRdb lists only in-frame clones, some missing. The data contain about 200,000 clones, approximately 85% of them singletons. The sample was peripheral blood. The receptors were gathered from a woman aged 70-85 years with COVID-19, enrolled during active disease. Both conserved end residues are part of each CDR3. D genes are given only for firm matches. For some rows the clone size is stated as once, few or many, or as a class when expanded; others skip it.

TRBJ2-2 | . | TRBV28 | . | CASTTNTGELFF | TGTGCCAGCACCACGAACACCGGGGAGCTGTTTTTT
TRBJ2-1 | . | TRBV5-3 | once | CARTILSGNEQFF | TGTGCCAGAACCATCTTATCCGGCAATGAGCAGTTCTTC
TRBJ1-1 | . | TRBV10-3 | . | CAISSTGRDTEAFF | TGTGCCATCAGTTCCACAGGGAGGGACACTGAAGCTTTCTTT
TRBJ1-5 | TRBD1 | TRBV2 | . | CASSGQGSNQPQHF | TGTGCCAGCAGTGGACAGGGGAGCAATCAGCCCCAGCATTTT
TRBJ1-6 | TRBD1 | TRBV7-9 | . | CASSRTGAANSPLHF | TGTGCCAGCAGCCGGACAGGGGCCGCTAATTCACCCCTCCACTTT
TRBJ2-7 | TRBD1 | TRBV7-2 | . | CASSYRQGSYEQYF | TGTGCCAGCAGCTATAGACAGGGGTCTTACGAGCAGTACTTC
TRBJ1-5 | . | TRBV2 | once | CASSELRHSNQPQHF | TGTGCCAGCAGTGAGTTGCGCCATAGCAATCAGCCCCAGCATTTT
TRBJ2-3 | TRBD2 | TRBV5-6 | . | CASSKRLAGGLTDTQYF | TGTGCCAGCAGCAAACGACTAGCGGGGGGGCTCACAGATACGCAGTATTTT
TRBJ1-6 | . | TRBV7-8 | . | CASSTREGGSPLHF | TGTGCCAGCAGCACCCGGGAGGGTGGTTCACCCCTCCACTTT
TRBJ1-4 | TRBD1 | TRBV30 | . | CAWSAGTPGQGGEKLFF | TGTGCCTGGAGTGCAGGGACTCCGGGACAGGGAGGAGAAAAACTGTTTTTT
TRBJ2-5 | . | TRBV15 | . | CATSPRGSDQETQYF | TGTGCCACCAGCCCAAGAGGTAGCGATCAAGAGACCCAGTACTTC
TRBJ1-1 | . | TRBV29-1 | . | CSVDSKKADTEAFF | TGCAGCGTTGATAGCAAGAAAGCGGACACTGAAGCTTTCTTT
TRBJ1-3 | . | TRBV19 | . | CASSTQTGTSGNTIYF | TGTGCCAGTAGTACACAAACAGGGACCTCTGGAAACACCATATATTTT
TRBJ2-5 | . | TRBV4-3 | . | CASSQVGRAGPETQYF | TGCGCCAGCAGCCAAGTGGGGCGAGCGGGTCCAGAGACCCAGTACTTC
TRBJ2-3 | TRBD2 | TRBV9 | . | CASSVAGVRADTQYF | TGTGCCAGCAGCGTTGCGGGGGTTAGGGCAGATACGCAGTATTTT
TRBJ2-1 | TRBD2 | TRBV3-1/TRBV3-2 | . | CASSRSWGTRGEQFF | TGTGCCAGCAGCCGAAGTTGGGGGACTAGAGGGGAGCAGTTCTTC
TRBJ2-5 | TRBD1 | TRBV27 | . | CASSPIVTGEQETQYF | TGTGCCAGCAGTCCAATAGTAACAGGGGAACAAGAGACCCAGTACTTC
TRBJ1-1 | TRBD1 | TRBV6-5 | . | CASRDRGQGEAFF | TGTGCCAGTCGGGACAGGGGGCAGGGTGAAGCTTTCTTT
TRBJ1-1 | TRBD1 | TRBV11-3 | . | CASSLGAWTGPNTEAFF | TGTGCCAGCAGCTTAGGGGCTTGGACAGGGCCGAACACTGAAGCTTTCTTT
TRBJ2-3 | . | TRBV7-9 | . | CASSPRWTVPRGDTQYF | TGTGCCAGCAGCCCTCGCTGGACCGTCCCCAGGGGAGATACGCAGTATTTT
TRBJ2-5 | TRBD2 | TRBV27 | . | CASSLWSGGAKETQYF | TGTGCCAGCAGTTTATGGTCGGGGGGAGCAAAAGAGACCCAGTACTTC
TRBJ2-3 | TRBD2 | TRBV6-4 | . | CASSKAGGPDTQYF | TGTGCCAGCAGTAAGGCGGGAGGGCCAGATACGCAGTATTTT
TRBJ2-1 | TRBD1 | TRBV3-1/TRBV3-2 | . | CASSRSGQGNNEQFF | TGTGCCAGCAGCCGATCGGGACAGGGTAACAATGAGCAGTTCTTC
TRBJ2-3 | TRBD2 | TRBV5-1 | . | CASSLAGDFTDTQYF | TGCGCCAGCAGCTTAGCGGGAGATTTCACAGATACGCAGTATTTT
TRBJ2-4 | TRBD2 | TRBV4-1 | . | CASSRGLAGGAGAKNIQYF | TGCGCCAGCAGCCGTGGACTAGCGGGAGGGGCGGGGGCCAAAAACATTCAGTACTTC
TRBJ2-5 | TRBD2 | TRBV7-2 | once | CASSLGPWASGEETQYF | TGTGCCAGCAGCTTAGGCCCCTGGGCTAGCGGGGAAGAGACCCAGTACTTC
TRBJ1-5 | . | TRBV19 | . | CASLLGGAGGQPQHF | TGTGCCAGCCTCCTAGGGGGGGCCGGGGGACAGCCCCAGCATTTT
TRBJ1-1 | TRBD1 | TRBV10-1 | . | CASRKTGGNTEAFF | TGCGCCAGCAGAAAGACAGGGGGAAACACTGAAGCTTTCTTT
TRBJ2-1 | . | TRBV5-1 | . | CASSLDQNEQFF | TGCGCCAGCAGCCTAGACCAAAATGAGCAGTTCTTC
TRBJ1-2 | TRBD1 | TRBV11-1 | . | CASSFSGQGNGYTF | TGTGCCAGCAGCTTCTCTGGACAGGGGAATGGCTACACCTTC
TRBJ1-2 | . | TRBV4-2 | . | CASSQVKDFYGYTF | TGTGCCAGCAGCCAAGTTAAGGACTTCTATGGCTACACCTTC
TRBJ2-1 | . | TRBV27 | . | CASSLFLWQGMVNEQFF | TGTGCCAGCAGTTTATTTCTATGGCAGGGGATGGTCAATGAGCAGTTCTTC
TRBJ1-1 | . | TRBV11-3 | . | CASSLGARAVNTEAFF | TGTGCCAGCAGCTTAGGGGCCAGGGCGGTGAACACTGAAGCTTTCTTT
TRBJ2-7 | TRBD2 | TRBV25-1 | . | CASSVSGKSGGEQYF | TGTGCCAGCAGTGTTAGCGGGAAATCAGGTGGGGAGCAGTACTTC
TRBJ2-7 | . | TRBV5-1 | . | CASSLGVLAAVDEQYF | TGCGCCAGCAGCTTAGGGGTTTTAGCGGCCGTAGACGAGCAGTACTTC
TRBJ1-2 | . | TRBV3-1/TRBV3-2 | . | CASSHTDRGKGYTF | TGTGCCAGCAGCCATACGGACAGAGGAAAAGGCTACACCTTC
TRBJ2-2 | TRBD1 | TRBV27 | . | CASSPHGTGMAGELFF | TGTGCCAGCAGTCCCCACGGGACAGGGATGGCCGGGGAGCTGTTTTTT
TRBJ2-5 | . | TRBV7-7 | . | CASSLGGSPGQETQYF | TGTGCTAGCAGCTTGGGGGGTTCGCCGGGACAAGAGACCCAGTACTTC
TRBJ1-2 | TRBD1 | TRBV7-2 | . | CASSQGQGAWYGYTF | TGTGCCAGCAGCCAGGGACAGGGGGCGTGGTATGGCTACACCTTC
TRBJ2-7 | . | TRBV18 | . | CASSPYGSYEQYF | TGTGCCAGCTCACCATACGGCTCCTACGAGCAGTACTTC
TRBJ1-2 | . | TRBV4-2 | . | CASSQEAALSYGYTF | TGTGCCAGCAGCCAAGAGGCAGCGCTAAGCTATGGCTACACCTTC
TRBJ1-1 | . | TRBV7-3 | once | CASSFDRGNTEAFF | TGTGCCAGCAGCTTTGACCGGGGGAACACTGAAGCTTTCTTT
TRBJ2-5 | TRBD2 | TRBV11-2 | . | CASSSRTSGGVGETQYF | TGTGCCAGCAGCTCGCGGACTAGCGGGGGAGTTGGAGAGACCCAGTACTTC
TRBJ1-5 | TRBD1 | TRBV5-1 | . | CASSLGDSANQPQHF | TGCGCCAGCAGCTTGGGGGACAGTGCGAATCAGCCCCAGCATTTT
TRBJ2-7 | . | TRBV5-1 | . | CASSSEAPYEQYF | TGCGCCAGCAGCTCCGAGGCGCCCTACGAGCAGTACTTC
TRBJ1-2 | TRBD1 | TRBV15 | . | CATSTQYRDRGRDGYTF | TGTGCCACCAGCACACAGTACCGGGACAGGGGGCGAGATGGCTACACCTTC
TRBJ1-1 | . | TRBV7-9 | . | CASSLALGANTEAFF | TGTGCCAGCAGCTTAGCTTTGGGGGCGAACACTGAAGCTTTCTTT
TRBJ2-5 | TRBD1 | TRBV15 | once | CATSSRRDSQETQYF | TGTGCCACCAGCAGCCGCCGGGACAGCCAAGAGACCCAGTACTTC
TRBJ1-3 | TRBD1 | TRBV2 | . | CASSRDRKSGNTIYF | TGTGCCAGCAGCCGGGACAGAAAGTCTGGAAACACCATATATTTT
TRBJ2-1 | TRBD2 | TRBV9 | . | CASSATSGTYNEQFF | TGTGCCAGCAGCGCTACTAGCGGGACGTACAATGAGCAGTTCTTC